The TCR beta chain described here comes from a study of spatial heterogeneity in lung cancer. Overall study findings and caveats: The study found that expanded intratumoral alpha and beta TCR counts tracked tumor mutation counts.

Per the germline V gene, CDR1 is MNHNY and CDR2 is SVGAGI (reference sequence). The CDR3 consists of 14 residues. Trimming removed 6 bases from V and 8 bases from J; junction bases left unmatched: 8. As to this clonotype: The antigen is undetermined.

Stated time point: sample taken at primary tumor resection. TCRdb used MiXCR to reprocess the 5' RACE reads, holding one entry per CDR3 protein. This table holds about 27,000 distinct CDR3 sequences, more than 5.5% found once. This rearrangement joins TRBV6-6 to TRBJ1-4, with TRBD1 matching over 8 bases. The sequences come from lung tumor tissue, collected at surgery. This sequence originates from a male donor with early-stage non-small cell lung cancer. Written as DNA, the CDR3 is TGTGCCAGCAGCCCGGACAGGGCAGGCGAAAAACTGTTTTTT. Translation gives CASSPDRAGEKLFF.